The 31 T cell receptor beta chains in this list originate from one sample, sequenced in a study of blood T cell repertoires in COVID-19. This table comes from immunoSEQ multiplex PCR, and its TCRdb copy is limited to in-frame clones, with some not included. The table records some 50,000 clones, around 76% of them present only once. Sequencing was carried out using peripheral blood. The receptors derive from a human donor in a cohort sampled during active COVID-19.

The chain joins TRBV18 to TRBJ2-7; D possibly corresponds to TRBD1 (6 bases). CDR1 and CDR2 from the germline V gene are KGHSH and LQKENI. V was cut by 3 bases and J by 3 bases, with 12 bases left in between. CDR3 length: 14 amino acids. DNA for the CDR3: TGTGCCAGCTCACCGCCAGGGACAAACTACGAGCAGTACTTC. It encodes CASSPPGTNYEQYF.

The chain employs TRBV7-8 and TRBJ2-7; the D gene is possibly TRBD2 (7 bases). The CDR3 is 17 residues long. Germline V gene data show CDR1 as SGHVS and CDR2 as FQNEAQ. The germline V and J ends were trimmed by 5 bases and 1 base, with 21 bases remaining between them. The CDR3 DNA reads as TGTGCCAGCAGCGCCTCACGGGGGGCAGAGACATCCTACGAGCAGTACTTC. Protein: CASSASRGAETSYEQYF. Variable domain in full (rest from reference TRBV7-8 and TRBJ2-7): GAGVSQSPRYKVAKRGQDVALRCDPISGHVSLFWYQQALGQGPEFLTYFQNEAQLDKSGLPSDRFFAERPEGSVSTLKIQRTQQEDSAVYLCASSASRGAETSYEQYFGPGTRLTVT.

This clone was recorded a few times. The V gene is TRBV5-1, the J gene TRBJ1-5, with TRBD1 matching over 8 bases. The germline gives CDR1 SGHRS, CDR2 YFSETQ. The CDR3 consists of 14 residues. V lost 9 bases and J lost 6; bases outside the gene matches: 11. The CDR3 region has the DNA TGCGCCACCCTGGACAGGGCTAAGGGTCAGCCCCAGCATTTT. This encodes CATLDRAKGQPQHF.

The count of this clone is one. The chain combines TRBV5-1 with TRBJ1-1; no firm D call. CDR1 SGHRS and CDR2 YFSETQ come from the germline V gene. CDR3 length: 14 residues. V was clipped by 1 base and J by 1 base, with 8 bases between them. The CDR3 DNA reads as TGCGCCAGCAGCTTGTTAACAGCGAACACTGAAGCTTTCTTT. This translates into CASSLLTANTEAFF. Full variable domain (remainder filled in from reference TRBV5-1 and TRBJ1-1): KAGVTQTPRYLIKTRGQQVTLSCSPISGHRSVSWYQQTPGQGLQFLFEYFSETQRNKGNFPGRFSGRQFSNSRSEMNVSTLELGDSALYLCASSLLTANTEAFFGQGTRLTVV.

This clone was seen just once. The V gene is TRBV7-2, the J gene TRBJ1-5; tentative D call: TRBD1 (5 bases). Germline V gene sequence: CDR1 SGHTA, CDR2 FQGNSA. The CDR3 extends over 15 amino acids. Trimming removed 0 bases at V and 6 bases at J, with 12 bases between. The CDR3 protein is CASSLASTVSQPQHF. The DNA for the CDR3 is TGTGCCAGCAGCTTAGCTTCGACAGTAAGTCAGCCCCAGCATTTT. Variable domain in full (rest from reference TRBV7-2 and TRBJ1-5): GAGVSQSPSNKVTEKGKDVELRCDPISGHTALYWYRQSLGQGLEFLIYFQGNSAPDKSGLPSDRFSAERTGGSVSTLTIQRTQQEDSAVYLCASSLASTVSQPQHFGDGTRLSIL.

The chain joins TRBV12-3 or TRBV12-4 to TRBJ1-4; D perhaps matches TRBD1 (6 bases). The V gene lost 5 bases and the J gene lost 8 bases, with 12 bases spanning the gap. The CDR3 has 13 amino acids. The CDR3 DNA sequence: TGTGCCAGCAGTGGACAAAGGGGGGAAAAACTGTTTTTT. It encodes CASSGQRGEKLFF.

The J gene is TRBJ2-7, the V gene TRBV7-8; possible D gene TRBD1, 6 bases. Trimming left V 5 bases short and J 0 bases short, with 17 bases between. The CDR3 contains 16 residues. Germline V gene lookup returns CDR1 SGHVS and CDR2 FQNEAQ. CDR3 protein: CASSPIFRTVSYEQYF. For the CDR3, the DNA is TGTGCCAGCAGCCCAATCTTCAGGACAGTCTCCTACGAGCAGTACTTC.

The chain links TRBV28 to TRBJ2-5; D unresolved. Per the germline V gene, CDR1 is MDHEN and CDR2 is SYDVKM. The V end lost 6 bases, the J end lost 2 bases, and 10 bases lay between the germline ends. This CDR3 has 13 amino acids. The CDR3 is CASSLPGQETQYF. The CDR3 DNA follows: TGTGCCAGCAGCCTACCCGGGCAAGAGACCCAGTACTTC.

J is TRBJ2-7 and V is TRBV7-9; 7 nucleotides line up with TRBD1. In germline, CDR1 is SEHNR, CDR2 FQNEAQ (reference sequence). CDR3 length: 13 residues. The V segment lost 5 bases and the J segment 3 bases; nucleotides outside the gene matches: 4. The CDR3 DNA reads TGTGCCAGCAGCCGACAGGGCTTCTACGAGCAGTACTTC. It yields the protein CASSRQGFYEQYF. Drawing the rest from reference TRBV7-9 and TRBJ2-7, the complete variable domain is DTGVSQNPRHKITKRGQNVTFRCDPISEHNRLYWYRQTLGQGPEFLTYFQNEAQLEKSRLLSDRFSAERPKGSFSTLEIQRTEQGDSAMYLCASSRQGFYEQYFGPGTRLTVT.

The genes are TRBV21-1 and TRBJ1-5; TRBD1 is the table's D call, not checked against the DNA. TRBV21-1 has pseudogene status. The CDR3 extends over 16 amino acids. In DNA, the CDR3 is TGTGCCAGCACAAACCCGGGACAGCCGAACAATCAGCCCCAGCATTTT. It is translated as CASTNPGQPNNQPQHF.

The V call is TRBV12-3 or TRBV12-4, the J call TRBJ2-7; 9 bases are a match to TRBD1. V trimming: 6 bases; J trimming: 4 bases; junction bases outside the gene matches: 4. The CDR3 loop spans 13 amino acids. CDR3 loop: CASSHRGRYEQYF. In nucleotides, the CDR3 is TGTGCCAGCAGCCACAGGGGGCGTTACGAGCAGTACTTC.

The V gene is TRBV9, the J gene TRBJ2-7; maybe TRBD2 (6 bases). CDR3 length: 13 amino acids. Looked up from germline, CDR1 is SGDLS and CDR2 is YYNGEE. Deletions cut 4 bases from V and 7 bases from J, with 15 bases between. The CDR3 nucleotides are TGTGCCAGCAGCCCTAGCGACGAGGGTGAGCAGTACTTC. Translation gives CASSPSDEGEQYF.

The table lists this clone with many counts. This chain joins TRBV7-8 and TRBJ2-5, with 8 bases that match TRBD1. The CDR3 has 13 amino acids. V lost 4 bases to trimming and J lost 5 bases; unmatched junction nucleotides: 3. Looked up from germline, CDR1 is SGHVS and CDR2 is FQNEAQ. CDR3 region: CASSSTGDETQYF. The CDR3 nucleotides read TGTGCCAGCAGCTCGACAGGGGACGAGACCCAGTACTTC.

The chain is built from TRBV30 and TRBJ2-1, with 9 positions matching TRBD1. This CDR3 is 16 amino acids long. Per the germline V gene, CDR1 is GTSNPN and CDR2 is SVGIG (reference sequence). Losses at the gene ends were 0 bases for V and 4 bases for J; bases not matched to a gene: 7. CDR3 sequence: CAWSVYMGQGYNEQFF. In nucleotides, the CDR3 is TGTGCCTGGAGTGTATACATGGGACAGGGTTACAATGAGCAGTTCTTC.

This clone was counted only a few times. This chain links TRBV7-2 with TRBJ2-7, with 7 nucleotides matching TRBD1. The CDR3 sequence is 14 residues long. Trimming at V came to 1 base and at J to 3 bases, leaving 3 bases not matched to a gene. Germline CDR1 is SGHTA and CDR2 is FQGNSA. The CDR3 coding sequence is TGTGCCAGCAGCTTAGGACAGGGATTCTACGAGCAGTACTTC. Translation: CASSLGQGFYEQYF.

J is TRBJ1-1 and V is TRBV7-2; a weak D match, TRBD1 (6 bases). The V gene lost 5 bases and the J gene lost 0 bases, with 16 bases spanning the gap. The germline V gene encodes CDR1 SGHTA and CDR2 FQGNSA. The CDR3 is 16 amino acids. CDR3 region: CASSPYRVPLNTEAFF. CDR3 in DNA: TGTGCCAGCAGCCCCTACAGGGTACCCTTGAACACTGAAGCTTTCTTT. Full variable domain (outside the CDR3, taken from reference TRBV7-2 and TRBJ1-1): GAGVSQSPSNKVTEKGKDVELRCDPISGHTALYWYRQSLGQGLEFLIYFQGNSAPDKSGLPSDRFSAERTGGSVSTLTIQRTQQEDSAVYLCASSPYRVPLNTEAFFGQGTRLTVV.

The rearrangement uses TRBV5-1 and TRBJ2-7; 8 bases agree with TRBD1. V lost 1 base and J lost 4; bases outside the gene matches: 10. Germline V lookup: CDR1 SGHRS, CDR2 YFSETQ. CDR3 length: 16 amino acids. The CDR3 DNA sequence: TGCGCCAGCAGCTTGCAGGGGGACAGGTCTTCTTACGAGCAGTACTTC. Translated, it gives CASSLQGDRSSYEQYF.

This CDR3 reads CASRRTGESGEKLFF. The CDR3 DNA reads TGTGCCAGCAGGCGAACAGGGGAATCGGGAGAAAAACTGTTTTTT. V usage is TRBV6-5 and J usage is TRBJ1-4; 7 bases line up with TRBD1. The germline CDR1 and CDR2 sequences are MNHEY and SVGAGI. CDR3 length: 15 amino acids. V dropped 6 bases and J dropped 8; count of bases not matched to a gene: 12.

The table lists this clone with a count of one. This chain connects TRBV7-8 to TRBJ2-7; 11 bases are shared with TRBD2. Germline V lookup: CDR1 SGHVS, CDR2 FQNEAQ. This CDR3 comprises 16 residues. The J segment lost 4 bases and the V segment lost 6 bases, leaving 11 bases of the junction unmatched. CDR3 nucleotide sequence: TGTGCCAGCAGTCAATATAGCGGGGGGGCGGCGTACGAGCAGTACTTC. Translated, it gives CASSQYSGGAAYEQYF.

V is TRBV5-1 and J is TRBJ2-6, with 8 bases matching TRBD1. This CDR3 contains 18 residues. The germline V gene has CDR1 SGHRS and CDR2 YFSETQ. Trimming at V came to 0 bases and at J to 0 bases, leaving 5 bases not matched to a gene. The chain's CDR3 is CASSLADRVFSGANVLTF. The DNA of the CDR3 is TGCGCCAGCAGCTTGGCGGACAGGGTCTTCTCTGGGGCCAACGTCCTGACTTTC.

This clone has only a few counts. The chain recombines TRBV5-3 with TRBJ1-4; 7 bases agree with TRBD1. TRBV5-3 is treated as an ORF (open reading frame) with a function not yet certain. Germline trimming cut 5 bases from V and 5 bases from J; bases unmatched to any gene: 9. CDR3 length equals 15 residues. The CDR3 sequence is CARRLPLTGNEKLFF. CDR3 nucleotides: TGTGCCAGAAGACTCCCACTGACAGGGAATGAAAAACTGTTTTTT.

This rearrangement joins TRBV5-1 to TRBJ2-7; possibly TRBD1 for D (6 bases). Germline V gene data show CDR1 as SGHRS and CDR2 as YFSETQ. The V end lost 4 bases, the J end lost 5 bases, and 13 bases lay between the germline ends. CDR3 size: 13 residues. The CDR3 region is CASSPYREDEQYF. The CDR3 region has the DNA TGCGCCAGCAGCCCCTACAGGGAAGACGAGCAGTACTTC.

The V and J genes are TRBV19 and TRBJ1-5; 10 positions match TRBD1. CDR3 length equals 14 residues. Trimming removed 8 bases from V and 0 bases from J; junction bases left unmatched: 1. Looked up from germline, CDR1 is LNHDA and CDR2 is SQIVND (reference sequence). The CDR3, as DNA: TGTGCCAGTTGGGACAGGGGTAGCAATCAGCCCCAGCATTTT. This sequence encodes CASWDRGSNQPQHF.

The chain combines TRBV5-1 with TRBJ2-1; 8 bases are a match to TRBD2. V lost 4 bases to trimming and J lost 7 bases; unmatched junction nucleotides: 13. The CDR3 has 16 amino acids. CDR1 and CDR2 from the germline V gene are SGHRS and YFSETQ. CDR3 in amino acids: CASSPQGAGALNEQFF. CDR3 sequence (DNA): TGCGCCAGCAGCCCCCAAGGAGCGGGGGCCCTAAATGAGCAGTTCTTC.

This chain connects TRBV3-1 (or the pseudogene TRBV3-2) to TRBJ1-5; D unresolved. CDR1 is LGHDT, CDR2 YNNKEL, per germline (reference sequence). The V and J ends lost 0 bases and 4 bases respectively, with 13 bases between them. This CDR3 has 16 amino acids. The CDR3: CASSQDAGRRNQPQHF. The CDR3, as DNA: TGTGCCAGCAGCCAAGATGCGGGTCGGCGAAATCAGCCCCAGCATTTT.

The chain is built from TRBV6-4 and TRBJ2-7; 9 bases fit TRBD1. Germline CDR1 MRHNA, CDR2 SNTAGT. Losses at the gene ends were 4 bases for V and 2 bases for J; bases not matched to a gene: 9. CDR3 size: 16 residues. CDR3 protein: CASSGRGDRDTYEQYF. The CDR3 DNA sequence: TGTGCCAGCAGTGGGAGGGGGGACAGGGATACCTACGAGCAGTACTTC.

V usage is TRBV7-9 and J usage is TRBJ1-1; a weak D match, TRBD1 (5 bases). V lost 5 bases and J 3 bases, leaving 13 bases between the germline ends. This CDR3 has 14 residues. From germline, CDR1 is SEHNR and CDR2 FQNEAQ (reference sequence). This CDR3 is CASSPRQTDTEAFF. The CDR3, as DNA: TGTGCCAGCAGCCCCCGACAGACGGACACTGAAGCTTTCTTT.

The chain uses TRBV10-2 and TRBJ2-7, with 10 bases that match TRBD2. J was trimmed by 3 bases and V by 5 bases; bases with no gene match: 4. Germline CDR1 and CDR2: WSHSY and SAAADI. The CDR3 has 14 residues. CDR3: CASSTSGEIYEQYF. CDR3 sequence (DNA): TGCGCCAGCAGTACTAGCGGGGAAATCTACGAGCAGTACTTC.

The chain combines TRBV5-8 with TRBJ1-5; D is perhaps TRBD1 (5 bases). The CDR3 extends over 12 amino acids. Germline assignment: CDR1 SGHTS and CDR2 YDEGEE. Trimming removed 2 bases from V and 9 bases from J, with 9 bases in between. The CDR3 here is CASSLGVGPQHF. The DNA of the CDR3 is TGTGCCAGCAGCTTAGGGGTCGGGCCCCAGCATTTT.

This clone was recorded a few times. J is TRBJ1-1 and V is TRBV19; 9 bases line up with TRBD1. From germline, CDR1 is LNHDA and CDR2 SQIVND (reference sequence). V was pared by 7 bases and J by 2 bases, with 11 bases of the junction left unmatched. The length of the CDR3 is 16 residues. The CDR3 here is CASTNPGTGINTEAFF. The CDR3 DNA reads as TGTGCCAGTACCAATCCCGGGACAGGGATCAACACTGAAGCTTTCTTT.

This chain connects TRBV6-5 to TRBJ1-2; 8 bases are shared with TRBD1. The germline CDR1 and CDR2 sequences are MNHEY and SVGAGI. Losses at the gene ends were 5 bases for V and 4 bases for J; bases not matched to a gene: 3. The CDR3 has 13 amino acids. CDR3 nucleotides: TGTGCCAGCAGTAACAGGGGGGGCTATGGCTACACCTTC. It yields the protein CASSNRGGYGYTF.